Below, 15 T cell receptor beta chains from the same sample are listed, as sequenced in a study of siplizumab effects on memory and regulatory T cells. Assay: immunoSEQ multiplex PCR; the TCRdb copy retains only in-frame clones and omits some. The top ten hold about a sixth of the sample, which has about 50,000 clones, roughly 92% seen once. The sample was CD8+ T cells sorted from blood. The receptors here all came from a human donor in good health.

The CDR3 DNA sequence: TGTGCCAGCAGTTTTGTTCCGGGATTTTACGAGCAGTACTTC. This codes for CASSFVPGFYEQYF. V is TRBV28 and J is TRBJ2-7; D might be TRBD2 (5 bases). V lost 3 bases, J lost 4 bases, and 13 bases lay in between. The CDR3 has 14 residues. Germline V gene sequence: CDR1 MDHEN, CDR2 SYDVKM.

The CDR3 region has the DNA TGTGCCAGCAGTGAATTTCTTTCTCGTGGGACAAACAATGAGCAGTTCTTC. Its translation is CASSEFLSRGTNNEQFF. The chain couples TRBV6-1 to TRBJ2-1; a possible D gene is TRBD1 (6 bases). Germline V gene lookup returns CDR1 MNHNS and CDR2 SASEGT. The CDR3 consists of 17 residues. Trimming removed 2 bases from V and 5 bases from J, with 19 bases in between.

Many counts were recorded for this clone. J is TRBJ1-1 and V is TRBV6-1; D perhaps matches TRBD1 (5 bases). The CDR3 sequence is 13 residues long. V dropped 5 bases and J dropped 8 bases, with 15 bases sitting between them. Germline loops: CDR1 MNHNS, CDR2 SASEGT. CDR3: CASSMSVDREAFF. The CDR3 bases are TGTGCCAGCAGTATGAGTGTAGACAGAGAAGCTTTCTTT.

The chain is built from TRBV29-1 and TRBJ2-2, with D uncertain. The V gene's germline CDR1 is SQVTM and CDR2 ANQGSEA. The CDR3 length is 12 residues. The V gene lost 5 bases and the J gene lost 6 bases, with 10 bases spanning the gap. The CDR3 loop is CSVFRAPGELFF. In nucleotides, the CDR3 is TGCAGCGTTTTCCGGGCCCCCGGGGAGCTGTTTTTT.

The V call is TRBV30, the J call TRBJ1-2; the match to TRBD1 covers 7 bases. The germline CDR1 and CDR2 sequences are GTSNPN and SVGIG (reference sequence). The CDR3 has 11 amino acids. CDR3 protein: CARDSYYGYTF. CDR3 nucleotides: TGTGCAAGGGACAGCTACTATGGCTACACCTTC.

V usage is TRBV10-3 and J usage is TRBJ2-7; 10 nucleotides agree with TRBD1. From germline, CDR1 is ENHRY and CDR2 SYGVKD. Unmatched junction bases numbered 8, after V lost 6 bases and J lost 3 bases. The CDR3 sequence is 15 residues long. CDR3 region: CAIREPGQGIYEQYF. CDR3 nucleotides: TGTGCCATCAGAGAACCGGGACAGGGGATCTACGAGCAGTACTTC.

This chain connects TRBV5-8 to TRBJ1-5; tentative D call: TRBD1 (5 bases). CDR1 SGHTS and CDR2 YDEGEE come from the germline V gene. V shed 2 bases and J shed 6 bases, with 12 bases lying between them. This CDR3 spans 14 amino acids. The CDR3, as DNA: TGTGCCAGCAGCTTCGGGGGGATCGGTCAGCCCCAGCATTTT. Translation gives CASSFGGIGQPQHF.

The chain carries TRBV9 and TRBJ2-1; unclear D gene. The CDR3 loop spans 12 amino acids. The V end was cut by 3 bases, the J end by 5 bases, with 6 bases between. Germline CDR1 SGDLS, CDR2 YYNGEE. Written as DNA, the CDR3 is TGTGCCAGCAGCGAAGCCGACAATGAGCAGTTCTTC. It specifies CASSEADNEQFF.

This clone showed up just once. This rearrangement joins TRBV6-5 to TRBJ2-1; D is perhaps TRBD1 (6 bases). Germline values: CDR1 MNHEY, CDR2 SVGAGI. The CDR3 length is 13 residues. V gave up 2 bases and J gave up 10 bases, with 12 bases separating them. The DNA of the CDR3 is TGTGCCAGCAGTTACCTTCAGGGGCGGGAGCAGTTCTTC. Translation gives CASSYLQGREQFF.

J is TRBJ2-7 and V is TRBV5-4; TRBD1 aligns across 8 bases. Germline CDR1 SGHNT, CDR2 YYREEE (reference sequence). CDR3 size: 14 residues. Trimming took 6 bases from V and 1 from J; bases not matched to a gene: 6. The CDR3 protein is CASNLDRGSYEQYF. The CDR3 coding sequence is TGTGCCAGCAACCTAGACAGGGGATCCTACGAGCAGTACTTC.

This clone is a singleton in its sample. V is TRBV15 and J is TRBJ2-3, with 7 bases matching TRBD1. Per the germline V gene, CDR1 is LNHNV and CDR2 is YYDKDF (reference sequence). After removal of 3 bases from V and 2 bases from J, the junction contained 11 bases not matched to a gene. The CDR3 contains 17 residues. CDR3 DNA sequence: TGTGCCACCAGCAGTCCTTACAGGGGACGACTCACAGATACGCAGTATTTT. Translating gives CATSSPYRGRLTDTQYF.

Comments on this clone: The junction shows a germline mismatch at one end, possibly a read error. The chain employs TRBV19 and TRBJ2-1; 9 nucleotides agree with TRBD2. Germline V gene sequence: CDR1 LNHDA, CDR2 SQIVND (reference sequence). The CDR3 is made up of 19 amino acids. DNA of the CDR3: TGTACCAGTAGATGGGGGCTCGGCGCTAGCGGGGCAACCTACAATGAGCAGTTCTTC. Its protein product is CTSRWGLGASGATYNEQFF.

The CDR3 region is CASSQGVTTEKLFF. The CDR3 DNA follows: TGCGCCAGCAGCCAAGGGGTGACCACGGAAAAACTGTTTTTT. This chain joins TRBV4-1 and TRBJ1-4; D uncertain. V was pared by 1 base and J by 8 bases, with 11 bases between. The CDR3 loop spans 14 amino acids. Germline V gene sequence: CDR1 MGHRA, CDR2 YSYEKL.

The CDR3 sequence is CASSLGPASPYEQYF. In nucleotides, the CDR3 is TGTGCCAGCAGTTTGGGCCCCGCAAGCCCCTACGAGCAGTACTTC. The chain links TRBV28 to TRBJ2-7, with D uncertain. V shed 3 bases and J shed 2 bases, with 14 bases lying between them. The germline CDR1 and CDR2 sequences are MDHEN and SYDVKM. This CDR3 comprises 15 residues.

The chain links TRBV19 to TRBJ2-7; possibly TRBD2 for D (6 bases). CDR1 and CDR2 from the germline V gene are LNHDA and SQIVND (reference sequence). This CDR3 is built from 15 residues. The V and J ends lost 3 bases and 7 bases respectively, with 19 bases between them. The DNA of the CDR3 is TGTGCCAGTAGTATGAAACTAGCTTCTGGTTTTGAGCAGTACTTC. It yields the protein CASSMKLASGFEQYF.